This entry features one T cell receptor (beta chain) sequence. Repertoires were generated with immunoSEQ multiplex PCR, while TCRdb's copy carries only in-frame clones and drops some. There are approximately 150,000 clones in the sample; around 90% occur only once, and roughly 5% lies in the top ten. The V gene's germline CDR1 is SGHRS and CDR2 YFSETQ. J gave up 0 bases and V 1 base, and 9 bases lay outside the gene matches. This CDR3 comprises 18 residues. The data belong to a study of blood T cell repertoires in COVID-19. Study-level information: Sites in the United States, Italy and Spain provided acute and convalescent COVID-19 samples. Sample material is recorded as cDNA or gDNA derived from T cells, B-cell-depleted T cells, or PBMCs.

Sequences were obtained from peripheral blood. J is TRBJ2-1 and V is TRBV5-1, with 8 bases matching TRBD2. This TCR was sampled from a man between 18 and 35 years old with COVID-19, enrolled during active disease. Here the CDR3 DNA reads TGCGCCAGCAGCTTGCGAACTAGCGGTACCCCCTCCTACAATGAGCAGTTCTTC. Its translation: CASSLRTSGTPSYNEQFF.